This T cell receptor (beta chain) originates from a study of shared clonotypes between healthy human individuals. Turning to the study itself: Every donor yielded three CD4 naive, three CD4 memory, two CD8 naive and one CD8 memory plate. Study outcomes and limitations: Some clonotypes were shared by all four sorted-subset donors, while others were not shared. The non-shared ones had lower generation probabilities than the shared ones.

Clones were read by immunoSEQ multiplex PCR, and TCRdb kept only the in-frame ones, dropping some. The data show roughly 2,000,000 clones, with just over 90% seen just once and less than 2% held by the top ten. Germline V gene lookup returns CDR1 MDHEN and CDR2 SYDVKM. There are 15 residues in the CDR3. Losses at the gene ends were 1 base for V and 4 bases for J; bases not matched to a gene: 5. Terminally differentiated effector memory CD45RA+ cells were excluded from the naive CD8 cells, which were CD45RO-negative and positively selected for CCR7. For this clone: What it recognizes is unknown.

The receptor was isolated from a young man in good health. Some clones in this sample may be carry-over from other donors' samples. The sample taken for sequencing was naive CD8+ T cells from PBMCs. The genes are TRBV28 and TRBJ2-3; TRBD1 agrees at 7 bases. The CDR3 spells CASSLFQGVPDTQYF. The CDR3, as DNA: TGTGCCAGCAGTTTATTTCAGGGGGTCCCAGATACGCAGTATTTT.